These 21 T cell receptor beta chains were sequenced from one sample in a study of beta chain features in type 1 diabetes. Overall study findings and caveats: People with Type 1 diabetes carried modestly yet significantly shorter TCRB CDR3s in all four CD4+ subsets.

These receptors' targets are unknown. cDNA synthesis used the whole RNA isolate, giving expressed TCRB sequences. Assay: immunoSEQ multiplex PCR; the TCRdb copy retains only in-frame clones and omits some. The data contain more than 300,000 clones, around 9% of them seen just once; the ten biggest clones take up roughly 0.99%. Material for sequencing was central memory CD4+ T cells from blood. The receptors derive from a man aged 30 to 39 with type 1 diabetes.

The chain combines TRBV7-2 with TRBJ1-2, with 10 bases lining up with TRBD1. Germline V lookup: CDR1 SGHTA, CDR2 FQGNSA. V lost 7 bases, J lost 3 bases, and 5 bases stayed unmatched. The CDR3 spans 14 residues. The CDR3 reads CASTPGTGDYGYTF. DNA for the CDR3: TGTGCCAGCACCCCGGGGACAGGGGACTATGGCTACACCTTC.

This clone was picked up one time. This chain connects TRBV10-2 to TRBJ1-2; tentative D call: TRBD1 (6 bases). The germline V gene encodes CDR1 WSHSY and CDR2 SAAADI. The V and J ends lost 8 bases and 2 bases respectively, with 12 bases between them. The CDR3 covers 13 residues. In DNA, the CDR3 is TGCGCCAGCCTAACCCAGGGGAACTATGGCTACACCTTC. This codes for CASLTQGNYGYTF.

The chain links TRBV10-3 to TRBJ1-6, with D unclear. This CDR3 is 16 amino acids long. V was pared by 0 bases and J by 9 bases, with 15 bases between. From germline, CDR1 is ENHRY and CDR2 SYGVKD. The DNA of the CDR3 is TGTGCCATCAGTGAGTCGGGAGGGATGGGTTTTTCACCCCTCCACTTT. Its translation is CAISESGGMGFSPLHF.

This rearrangement joins TRBV7-9 to TRBJ1-6, with D hard to call. CDR3 length: 12 residues. Per the germline V gene, CDR1 is SEHNR and CDR2 is FQNEAQ (reference sequence). Trimming removed 4 bases from V and 14 bases from J, with 12 bases in between. CDR3 protein: CASSSDGPTLHF. CDR3 bases: TGTGCCAGCAGCTCCGATGGACCCACCCTCCACTTT.

Only a few counts were recorded for this clone. This sequence joins TRBV5-1 and TRBJ2-5, with D uncertain. The length of the CDR3 is 16 residues. The V end lost 4 bases, the J end lost 5 bases, and 21 bases lay between the germline ends. The germline CDR1 and CDR2 sequences are SGHRS and YFSETQ. The CDR3 bases are TGCGCCAGCAGCCAAAGTGGGTTAGTAGGATTGGAGACCCAGTACTTC. Amino acid sequence: CASSQSGLVGLETQYF.

This clone was counted a few times. The rearrangement uses TRBV7-2 and TRBJ2-5; 8 nucleotides agree with TRBD2. Germline V gene data show CDR1 as SGHTA and CDR2 as FQGNSA. The J segment lost 1 base and the V segment lost 3 bases, leaving 4 bases of the junction unmatched. The CDR3 is 15 residues long. CDR3 coding DNA: TGTGCCAGCAGCTTTGGGGCGGGGGGCCAAGAGACCCAGTACTTC. It translates to CASSFGAGGQETQYF.

V and J are TRBV5-1 and TRBJ2-7, with D possibly matching TRBD2 (5 bases). This CDR3 has 14 residues. Per the germline V gene, CDR1 is SGHRS and CDR2 is YFSETQ. V lost 5 bases, J lost 5 bases, and 17 bases lay in between. This CDR3 reads CASRYSDMEDEQYF. The DNA of the CDR3 is TGCGCCAGCAGATACTCGGATATGGAGGACGAGCAGTACTTC.

This sequence joins TRBV7-8 and TRBJ1-5; perhaps TRBD1 as D (6 bases). The CDR3 sequence is 18 residues long. CDR1 is SGHVS and CDR2 is FQNEAQ in the germline V gene. Trimming left V 4 bases short and J 4 bases short, with 23 bases between. Written as DNA, the CDR3 is TGTGCCAGCAGCTCCACAGGGTGGGGCCCGGTGATTAATCAGCCCCAGCATTTT. Translating it yields CASSSTGWGPVINQPQHF.

CDR3 nucleotide sequence: TGCGCCAGCAGTGAGGGTCGATCTGGTACGCAGTATTTT. It is translated as CASSEGRSGTQYF. The rearrangement links TRBV10-1 to TRBJ2-3; D is undetermined. V gave up 2 bases and J gave up 8 bases, with 11 bases separating them. From germline, CDR1 is WNHNN and CDR2 SYGVQD (reference sequence). This CDR3 is 13 amino acids long.

The chain combines TRBV7-8 with TRBJ2-7; D tentatively fits TRBD1 or TRBD2 (5 bases each). The CDR3 runs 15 residues. Germline V CDR1 and CDR2: SGHVS, FQNEAQ. Trimming removed 4 bases from V and 0 bases from J, with 13 bases in between. The CDR3 region has the DNA TGTGCCAGCAGCTCCGCCGGGACGGGCTCCTACGAGCAGTACTTC. Protein sequence: CASSSAGTGSYEQYF.

This clone appeared a few times. This rearrangement joins TRBV2 to TRBJ2-7; the match to TRBD1 covers 7 bases. This CDR3 contains 13 residues. The V gene end was trimmed by 8 bases and the J gene end by 6 bases; junction bases not matched to a gene: 10. CDR1 and CDR2 (germline): SNHLY, FYNNEI. CDR3 coding DNA: TGTGCCAGCCGCCGCGACAGGGTGTTCGAGCAGTACTTC. Its protein product is CASRRDRVFEQYF.

The DNA for the CDR3 is TGTGCCAGCAGTTCCGGGACAGGGGATTCGCAGCCCCAGCATTTT. It yields the protein CASSSGTGDSQPQHF. The rearrangement uses TRBV6-5 and TRBJ1-5; 10 bases line up with TRBD1. Germline CDR1 is MNHEY and CDR2 is SVGAGI. V was clipped by 4 bases and J by 7 bases; unmatched bases: 7. This CDR3 comprises 15 residues.

The V and J genes are TRBV19 and TRBJ1-6; D not certain. The CDR3 loop spans 13 amino acids. V was pared by 9 bases and J by 5 bases, with 11 bases between. Per the germline V gene, CDR1 is LNHDA and CDR2 is SQIVND (reference sequence). CDR3 protein: CASARDHNSPLHF. CDR3 in DNA: TGTGCCAGCGCCCGGGATCATAATTCACCCCTCCACTTT.

This clone was counted a few times. The CDR3 loop reads CASTGVSGFYNEQFF. The CDR3 DNA reads TGTGCCAGCACTGGTGTCAGCGGCTTTTACAATGAGCAGTTCTTC. The chain uses TRBV11-2 and TRBJ2-1; a possible D gene is TRBD2 (5 bases). The CDR3 length is 15 residues. The germline V gene has CDR1 SGHAT and CDR2 FQNNGV. The V gene lost 7 bases and the J gene lost 4 bases, with 17 bases spanning the gap.

This clone was found a few times. For the CDR3, the DNA is TGTGCCAGCAGCTTACCTTGGAGGGCCTCTCTCGCTAACTATGGCTACACCTTC. Amino acid sequence: CASSLPWRASLANYGYTF. V and J are TRBV7-9 and TRBJ1-2; D remains unclear. V lost 2 bases and J 0 bases, leaving 19 bases between the germline ends. The germline gives CDR1 SEHNR, CDR2 FQNEAQ (reference sequence). The CDR3 loop spans 18 amino acids.

A few counts support this clone. The V and J genes are TRBV18 and TRBJ1-3, with 10 bases fitting TRBD1. The CDR3 covers 18 residues. V gave up 3 bases and J gave up 3 bases; unmatched junction bases: 11. Germline loops: CDR1 KGHSH, CDR2 LQKENI. The CDR3 loop reads CASSPYTPGTGDGNTIYF. The CDR3, as DNA: TGTGCCAGCTCACCCTATACCCCCGGGACAGGGGATGGAAACACCATATATTTT.

This clone was seen a few times. The CDR3 nucleotides are TGTGCCTGGAGCAAGGGCAACACAGATACGCAGTATTTT. Amino acid sequence: CAWSKGNTDTQYF. The chain combines TRBV30 with TRBJ2-3; D is unclear. The V and J ends lost 3 bases and 2 bases respectively, with 9 bases between them. Per germline, CDR1 GTSNPN and CDR2 SVGIG (reference sequence). The length of the CDR3 is 13 residues.

This clone has a handful of counts. The rearrangement joins TRBV28 to TRBJ1-2; D remains unclear. CDR1 MDHEN and CDR2 SYDVKM come from the germline V gene. Between the trimmed V and J ends, which lost 2 bases and 1 base, there was a span of 20 bases. The CDR3 is 18 amino acids. CDR3 residues: CASSLVWANTPYNYGYTF. The CDR3 DNA sequence: TGTGCCAGCAGTTTAGTGTGGGCAAACACGCCCTATAACTATGGCTACACCTTC.

The chain links TRBV7-9 to TRBJ1-4, with D unresolved. V gave up 2 bases and J gave up 0 bases, with 10 bases separating them. This CDR3 is built from 16 residues. From germline, CDR1 is SEHNR and CDR2 FQNEAQ (reference sequence). The CDR3 sequence is CASSLYGASTNEKLFF. CDR3 sequence (DNA): TGTGCCAGCAGCTTATACGGAGCTTCAACTAATGAAAAACTGTTTTTT. Supplemented by reference TRBV7-9 and TRBJ1-4, the full variable domain reads DTGVSQNPRHKITKRGQNVTFRCDPISEHNRLYWYRQTLGQGPEFLTYFQNEAQLEKSRLLSDRFSAERPKGSFSTLEIQRTEQGDSAMYLCASSLYGASTNEKLFFGSGTQLSVL.

This clone was picked up a small number of times. This sequence joins TRBV5-1 and TRBJ1-1; TRBD1 is a possible D gene (5 bases). Germline V gives CDR1 SGHRS, CDR2 YFSETQ. V was pared by 2 bases and J by 2 bases, with 13 bases between. This CDR3 has 15 residues. CDR3 in amino acids: CASSFSGTVNTEAFF. Written as DNA, the CDR3 is TGCGCCAGCAGCTTCTCCGGGACGGTAAACACTGAAGCTTTCTTT.

The sample holds a few counts of this clone. This chain links TRBV27 with TRBJ2-6, with TRBD1 matching over 7 bases. The CDR3 consists of 18 residues. Germline CDR1 and CDR2: MNHEY and SMNVEV (reference sequence). V shed 8 bases, J shed 2 bases, and the junction held 15 bases outside the gene matches. CDR3 loop: CASRPTHWQGAGANVLTF. The CDR3 DNA sequence: TGTGCCAGCCGCCCGACCCATTGGCAGGGGGCTGGGGCCAACGTCCTGACTTTC. The full variable domain, with the rest looked up from reference TRBV27 and TRBJ2-6, is EAQVTQNPRYLITVTGKKLTVTCSQNMNHEYMSWYRQDPGLGLRQIYYSMNVEVTDKGDVPEGYKVSRKEKRNFPLILESPSPNQTSLYFCASRPTHWQGAGANVLTFGAGSRLTVL.